These 24 T cell receptor beta chains share one sample of origin, sequenced in a study of blood T cell repertoires in COVID-19. This table comes from immunoSEQ multiplex PCR, and its TCRdb copy is limited to in-frame clones, with some not included. The sample has just over 300,000 clones; around 86% are singletons. The specimen was PBMCs or T cells enriched from blood (not recorded which). These receptors were collected from a man aged 25-45 years who had recovered from COVID-19.

This chain uses TRBV19 with TRBJ2-7; 8 bases are a match to TRBD2. Germline assignment: CDR1 LNHDA and CDR2 SQIVND (reference sequence). V was clipped by 5 bases and J by 4 bases; unmatched bases: 13. The CDR3 has 16 residues. DNA for the CDR3: TGTGCCAGTAGTTCCCCGGGAGGGGAGAGTGTGTACGAGCAGTACTTC. Protein product: CASSSPGGESVYEQYF. The full variable domain, with the rest looked up from reference TRBV19 and TRBJ2-7, is DGGITQSPKYLFRKEGQNVTLSCEQNLNHDAMYWYRQDPGQGLRLIYYSQIVNDFQKGDIAEGYSVSREKKESFPLTVTSAQKNPTAFYLCASSSPGGESVYEQYFGPGTRLTVT.

As regards this clone: Different DNA sequences within this sample yield the same CDR3. The chain has TRBV5-1 and TRBJ2-3; TRBD1 agrees at 7 bases. With V trimmed by 0 bases and J by 1 base, 2 bases remained unmatched. CDR1 is SGHRS and CDR2 is YFSETQ in the germline V gene. This CDR3 spans 15 amino acids. CDR3 residues: CASSLGGQGTDTQYF. The CDR3 nucleotides read TGCGCCAGCAGCTTGGGAGGACAGGGCACAGATACGCAGTATTTT.

Only one count was recorded for this clone. J is TRBJ2-1 and V is TRBV10-2; a possible D gene is TRBD2 (5 bases). Trimming cost V 2 bases and J 9 bases, with 17 bases left between them. Germline values: CDR1 WSHSY, CDR2 SAAADI. The CDR3 loop spans 15 amino acids. This chain's CDR3 is CASSEVTLSGVEQFF. The CDR3 DNA sequence: TGCGCCAGCAGTGAGGTCACCCTATCCGGGGTTGAGCAGTTCTTC.

This chain uses TRBV6-4 with TRBJ1-2; no clear D gene. Between the trimmed V and J ends, which lost 2 bases and 4 bases, there was a span of 14 bases. The CDR3 is 15 residues long. CDR1 is MRHNA, CDR2 SNTAGT, per germline. The DNA of the CDR3 is TGTGCCAGCAGTGACGTTGACGGAGGACCCTATGGCTACACCTTC. It is translated as CASSDVDGGPYGYTF.

The chain recombines TRBV6-5 with TRBJ1-2, with a possible D match to TRBD1 (6 bases). The CDR3 is made up of 15 amino acids. The V end lost 2 bases, the J end lost 8 bases, and 18 bases lay between the germline ends. The germline gives CDR1 MNHEY, CDR2 SVGAGI. The CDR3 sequence: CASSYRHPTGKGYTF. The CDR3 region has the DNA TGTGCCAGCAGTTACCGCCACCCAACAGGGAAGGGCTACACCTTC.

This chain uses TRBV27 with TRBJ2-2, with D uncertain. The germline V and J ends were trimmed by 6 bases and 1 base, with 15 bases remaining between them. This CDR3 has 16 amino acids. The germline CDR1 and CDR2 sequences are MNHEY and SMNVEV (reference sequence). This CDR3 reads CASRSLGRLNTGELFF. The CDR3 bases are TGTGCCAGCAGGTCTTTGGGCAGGCTGAACACCGGGGAGCTGTTTTTT.

The rearrangement links TRBV6-5 to TRBJ2-7; 7 positions agree with TRBD1. The CDR3 has 15 amino acids. V shed 0 bases, J shed 0 bases, and the junction held 2 bases outside the gene matches. Germline CDR1 and CDR2: MNHEY and SVGAGI. The CDR3 region has the DNA TGTGCCAGCAGTTACTCGGGGACAGTCTCCTACGAGCAGTACTTC. This codes for CASSYSGTVSYEQYF.

CDR3 amino acids: CATSDSTGTGSRKQYF. CDR3 nucleotides: TGTGCCACCAGTGATTCCACCGGGACAGGGTCCCGGAAGCAGTACTTC. This chain uses TRBV24-1 with TRBJ2-7; 9 bases match TRBD1. With V trimmed by 2 bases and J by 8 bases, 12 bases remained unmatched. Per germline, CDR1 KGHDR and CDR2 SFDVKD. The CDR3 has 16 amino acids.

The chain couples TRBV28 to TRBJ2-3, with a tentative D call TRBD1 (6 bases). This CDR3 contains 16 residues. The V gene lost 0 bases and the J gene lost 4 bases, with 14 bases spanning the gap. From germline, CDR1 is MDHEN and CDR2 SYDVKM. This chain's CDR3 is CASSLWTGHSADTQYF. In DNA, the CDR3 is TGTGCCAGCAGTTTATGGACAGGTCATTCTGCAGATACGCAGTATTTT.

The chain links TRBV6-2 or TRBV6-3 to TRBJ2-7; the D gene is possibly TRBD2 (6 bases). The length of the CDR3 is 16 residues. Germline CDR1 is MNHEY and CDR2 is SVGEGT. V was cut by 0 bases and J by 3 bases, with 15 bases left in between. CDR3 nucleotides: TGTGCCAGCAGTTACTCGAGGGGTTCGGGGGACTACGAGCAGTACTTC. Amino acids: CASSYSRGSGDYEQYF.

The chain has TRBV5-1 and TRBJ1-6; D unresolved. Between the trimmed V and J ends, which lost 4 bases and 6 bases, there was a span of 8 bases. CDR3 length: 13 amino acids. Germline CDR1 and CDR2: SGHRS and YFSETQ. The CDR3 spells CASSLNPNSPLHF. In nucleotides, the CDR3 is TGCGCCAGCAGCCTAAATCCTAATTCACCCCTCCACTTT. Variable domain in full (rest from reference TRBV5-1 and TRBJ1-6): KAGVTQTPRYLIKTRGQQVTLSCSPISGHRSVSWYQQTPGQGLQFLFEYFSETQRNKGNFPGRFSGRQFSNSRSEMNVSTLELGDSALYLCASSLNPNSPLHFGNGTRLTVT.

The chain recombines TRBV16 with TRBJ1-2; tentatively, D is TRBD1 (6 bases). The CDR3 has 15 residues. Germline CDR1 KGHSY, CDR2 FQNENV. Trimming took 4 bases from V and 0 from J, leaving 12 bases between them. This CDR3 is CASSPIRGTNYGYTF. DNA for the CDR3: TGTGCCAGCAGCCCCATAAGGGGGACTAACTATGGCTACACCTTC. The full variable domain, its missing parts supplied by reference TRBV16 and TRBJ1-2, is GEEVAQTPKHLVRGEGQKAKLYCAPIKGHSYVFWYQQVLKNEFKFLISFQNENVFDETGMPKERFSAKCLPNSPCSLEIQATKLEDSAVYFCASSPIRGTNYGYTFGSGTRLTVV.

The V gene is TRBV28, the J gene TRBJ2-1; D uncertain. The CDR3 extends over 12 amino acids. Trimming left V 2 bases short and J 12 bases short, with 11 bases between. Germline V gene lookup returns CDR1 MDHEN and CDR2 SYDVKM. The CDR3 sequence: CASSLRGFGQFF. The CDR3 DNA follows: TGTGCCAGCAGTTTACGAGGCTTTGGGCAGTTCTTC.

V usage is TRBV28 and J usage is TRBJ2-1; 13 nucleotides agree with TRBD2. The germline CDR1 and CDR2 sequences are MDHEN and SYDVKM. The CDR3 length is 16 residues. Trimming cost V 4 bases and J 11 bases; bases outside gene matches: 11. CDR3 protein: CASSSRRPTSGGKQFF. The CDR3 coding sequence is TGTGCCAGCAGTTCCAGACGCCCGACTAGCGGGGGGAAGCAGTTCTTC.

The rearrangement uses TRBV27 and TRBJ1-2; D not certain. V was trimmed by 7 bases and J by 4 bases, leaving 16 bases between them. Germline values: CDR1 MNHEY, CDR2 SMNVEV (reference sequence). The CDR3 is made up of 14 amino acids. CDR3 bases: TGTGCCAGCATGCGCGATCCGGGTGGCTATGGCTACACCTTC. It specifies CASMRDPGGYGYTF.

This clone occurred once. The CDR3 nucleotides read TGTGCCAGTAGTATCTCCGGGGGGAACACTGAAGCTTTCTTT. It yields the protein CASSISGGNTEAFF. V gene TRBV19 combines with J gene TRBJ1-1; tentatively, D is TRBD1 (5 bases). The CDR3 runs to 14 residues. V lost 3 bases to trimming and J lost 1 base, with 9 bases between them. Germline loops: CDR1 LNHDA, CDR2 SQIVND (reference sequence).

Regarding this clone: This may be a read error, as it is one base from a much larger clone. The chain carries TRBV18 and TRBJ1-1; D is undetermined. Per germline, CDR1 KGHSH and CDR2 LQKENI. Trimming cost V 5 bases and J 2 bases, with 6 bases left between them. This CDR3 has 12 amino acids. The CDR3 spells CASSESNTEAFF. CDR3 bases: TGTGCCAGCTCAGAGAGCAACACTGAAGCTTTCTTT.

The chain has TRBV6-6 and TRBJ1-1; TRBD1 is a possible D gene (5 bases). CDR3 size: 14 residues. Germline CDR1 reads MNHNY; CDR2 reads SVGAGI (reference sequence). Trimming shortened V by 0 bases and J by 2 bases, and 7 bases separated the two germline ends. The CDR3 reads CASSYSQGNTEAFF. CDR3 nucleotides: TGTGCCAGCAGTTACTCTCAGGGAAACACTGAAGCTTTCTTT.

This rearrangement joins TRBV27 to TRBJ2-1; a possible D gene is TRBD1 (6 bases). Germline V gives CDR1 MNHEY, CDR2 SMNVEV (reference sequence). Trimming pared 3 bases from V and 5 bases from J, leaving 14 bases between. CDR3 length: 15 amino acids. CDR3 bases: TGTGCCAGCAGTTTGCAGGGGTTCAACCACAATGAGCAGTTCTTC. It codes for CASSLQGFNHNEQFF.

The V call is TRBV27, the J call TRBJ2-1, with 7 nucleotides matching TRBD1. Germline CDR1 reads MNHEY; CDR2 reads SMNVEV (reference sequence). V trimming: 4 bases; J trimming: 5 bases; junction bases outside the gene matches: 5. There are 14 residues in the CDR3. DNA of the CDR3: TGTGCCAGCAGTTGGGACAGCCGTAACAATGAGCAGTTCTTC. Its protein is CASSWDSRNNEQFF.

The chain uses TRBV11-2 and TRBJ1-1; D unclear. CDR3 size: 14 residues. The germline V and J ends were trimmed by 2 bases and 1 base, with 8 bases remaining between them. The V gene's germline CDR1 is SGHAT and CDR2 FQNNGV. CDR3 DNA sequence: TGTGCCAGCAGCTTACCACAGAGGAACACTGAAGCTTTCTTT. Its translation is CASSLPQRNTEAFF.

The chain recombines TRBV19 with TRBJ1-2; possible D gene TRBD1, 5 bases. CDR1 is LNHDA and CDR2 is SQIVND in the germline V gene (reference sequence). The CDR3 extends over 16 amino acids. V lost 0 bases, J lost 4 bases, and 15 bases lay in between. The CDR3 DNA sequence: TGTGCCAGTAGTATAGACCGACAGCGCCGTAGCTATGGCTACACCTTC. This sequence encodes CASSIDRQRRSYGYTF.

This clone was picked up a small number of times. The chain has TRBV27 and TRBJ1-2, with 11 bases aligning to TRBD1. This CDR3 is 15 amino acids long. Trimming removed 5 bases from V and 3 bases from J; junction bases left unmatched: 5. The V gene's germline CDR1 is MNHEY and CDR2 SMNVEV (reference sequence). The CDR3 DNA sequence: TGTGCCAGCAGTCAAGGACAGGGGGCCTACTATGGCTACACCTTC. Amino acid sequence: CASSQGQGAYYGYTF.

This clone occurred many times. The rearrangement uses TRBV25-1 and TRBJ1-6; 7 bases map to TRBD1. This CDR3 spans 14 amino acids. CDR1 MGHDK and CDR2 SYGVNS come from the germline V gene. The V and J ends lost 1 base and 16 bases, in that order; junction bases with no gene match: 10. Here the CDR3 reads CASSELLPGQRLHF. The CDR3, as DNA: TGTGCCAGCAGTGAATTATTACCGGGACAGCGACTCCACTTT.